The rows below give T cell receptor beta chains drawn from one sample of a study of shared clonotypes between healthy human individuals. The table came from immunoSEQ multiplex PCR; TCRdb's copy has only in-frame clones and leaves some out. This table holds approximately 2,300,000 clones, about 90% found once. The sequenced sample was naive CD4+ T cells from PBMCs. The receptor set was obtained from a man aged 18 to 29 in good health. Some clones in this sample may be carry-over from other donors' samples. CDR3s include the opening cysteine and the closing phenylalanine or tryptophan. D genes are given only for firm matches. Clone sizes are given selectively: once, few, many, or a class where the clone is expanded.

>TRBD1|NA|TRBJ1-4|TRBV28
CASSPQGAMEKLFF
TGTGCCAGCAGTCCACAGGGGGCGATGGAAAAACTGTTTTTT
>TRBD1|once|TRBJ1-1|TRBV4-3
CASSQDRGYWNTEAFF
TGCGCCAGCAGCCAGGACAGGGGGTATTGGAACACTGAAGCTTTCTTT
>NA|NA|TRBJ1-4|TRBV30
CAWNYDTSKGEKLFF
TGTGCCTGGAACTACGATACCTCTAAGGGTGAAAAACTGTTTTTT
>TRBD1|NA|TRBJ2-7|TRBV5-1
CASSDRGGYEQYF
TGCGCCAGCAGCGACAGGGGCGGGTACGAGCAGTACTTC
>TRBD1|NA|TRBJ2-1|TRBV5-4
CASSWKTTGENEQFF
TGTGCCAGCAGCTGGAAAACGACAGGGGAAAATGAGCAGTTCTTC
>TRBD2|NA|TRBJ2-7|TRBV5-4
CASSLQAGGSYEQYF
TGTGCCAGCAGCCTGCAAGCGGGAGGCTCCTACGAGCAGTACTTC
>NA|NA|TRBJ2-6|TRBV30
CAWGASGANVLTF
TGTGCCTGGGGGGCAAGCGGGGCCAACGTCCTGACTTTC
>NA|NA|TRBJ2-7|TRBV2
CASRMTEYEQYF
TGTGCCAGCAGAATGACAGAGTACGAGCAGTACTTC
>NA|NA|TRBJ1-2|TRBV6-5
CASCLADLNYGYTF
TGTGCCAGCTGCTTAGCAGATTTAAACTATGGCTACACCTTC
>TRBD1|once|TRBJ1-2|TRBV9
CASSSNRDRGRPYGYTF
TGTGCCAGCAGCTCAAACCGGGACAGGGGGCGACCCTATGGCTACACCTTC
>NA|NA|TRBJ1-5|TRBV19
CASSIQQTSNQPQHF
TGTGCCAGTAGTATACAGCAAACTAGCAATCAGCCCCAGCATTTT
>TRBD1|NA|TRBJ2-7|TRBV6-5
CASRSLQGAPYF
TGTGCCAGCAGGTCGCTTCAGGGGGCGCCGTACTTC
>TRBD2|NA|TRBJ2-5|TRBV5-4
CASSRGTSGTQIQETQYF
TGTGCCAGCAGCCGCGGGACTAGCGGGACGCAGATCCAAGAGACCCAGTACTTC
>NA|NA|TRBJ2-7|TRBV2
CASRGGDSRFYEQYF
TGTGCCAGCAGGGGGGGGGACAGTAGGTTCTACGAGCAGTACTTC
>NA|NA|TRBJ2-2|TRBV30
CAWMRKGTTGELFF
TGTGCCTGGATGCGGAAGGGAACCACCGGGGAGCTGTTTTTT
>TRBD2|NA|TRBJ2-7|TRBV28
CASGGLAVTSYEQYF
TGTGCCAGCGGGGGACTAGCCGTTACCTCCTACGAGCAGTACTTC
>TRBD2|NA|TRBJ2-4|TRBV27
CASSSWGGEAKNIQYF
TGTGCCAGCAGTTCCTGGGGGGGGGAGGCCAAAAACATTCAGTACTTC
>TRBD2|NA|TRBJ2-2|TRBV9
CASSADIRLAGEITGELFF
TGTGCCAGCAGCGCCGACATTAGACTAGCGGGAGAAATCACCGGGGAGCTGTTTTTT
>NA|NA|TRBJ2-3|TRBV2
CASRGTQGDTQYF
TGTGCCAGCAGGGGGACTCAGGGGGATACGCAGTATTTT
>TRBD2|NA|TRBJ2-3|TRBV7-8
CASRHWVGTSKAWGSTDTQYF
TGTGCCAGCAGGCATTGGGTCGGGACTAGCAAAGCTTGGGGAAGCACAGATACGCAGTATTTT
>TRBD1|NA|TRBJ1-4|TRBV5-4
CASSPRQGDVSEKLFF
TGTGCCAGCAGCCCCCGACAGGGGGATGTTAGTGAAAAACTGTTTTTT
>NA|NA|TRBJ1-1|TRBV5-1
CASSLVSTANTEAFF
TGCGCCAGCAGCTTGGTTTCGACAGCCAACACTGAAGCTTTCTTT
>NA|NA|TRBJ1-5|TRBV5-1
CASSFDGGQPQHF
TGCGCCAGCAGCTTTGACGGAGGACAGCCCCAGCATTTT
>NA|NA|TRBJ1-2|TRBV18
CASSPPGDYGYTF
TGTGCCAGCTCCCCGCCCGGCGACTATGGCTACACCTTC
>NA|NA|TRBJ1-1|TRBV5-1
CASSLIPSGGMDDTEAFF
TGCGCCAGCAGCTTGATCCCGTCCGGGGGTATGGATGACACTGAAGCTTTCTTT
>NA|NA|TRBJ1-3|TRBV28
CASSTSQGISGNTIYF
TGTGCCAGCAGCACCTCACAGGGTATCTCTGGAAACACCATATATTTT
>NA|NA|TRBJ2-7|TRBV15
CATSAARGPYEQYF
TGTGCCACCAGCGCAGCGAGGGGTCCCTACGAGCAGTACTTC
>TRBD2|NA|TRBJ2-7|TRBV30
CAWSVHGPGTSGRSSYEQYF
TGTGCCTGGAGTGTACACGGACCTGGGACTAGCGGGAGAAGCTCCTACGAGCAGTACTTC
>NA|NA|TRBJ2-3|TRBV6-1
CASSARVSTDTQYF
TGTGCCAGCAGTGCCAGGGTTAGCACAGATACGCAGTATTTT
>TRBD1|once|TRBJ2-5|TRBV25-1
CASSGTGDWETQYF
TGTGCCAGCAGTGGAACAGGGGATTGGGAGACCCAGTACTTC
>NA|NA|TRBJ1-5|TRBV7-9
CASSLGSDQPQHF
TGTGCCAGCAGCTTGGGGTCGGATCAGCCCCAGCATTTT
>NA|NA|TRBJ2-1|TRBV28
CASRPASRPIAEVKFF
TGTGCCAGCAGACCTGCCTCACGCCCCATAGCGGAGGTGAAGTTCTTC
>NA|NA|TRBJ1-1|TRBV29-1
CSTGTRGTEAFF
TGCAGCACCGGGACTCGGGGAACTGAAGCTTTCTTT
>NA|NA|TRBJ2-7|TRBV28
CASRRHVTYEQYF
TGTGCCAGCAGGCGACACGTAACCTACGAGCAGTACTTC
>TRBD2|NA|TRBJ2-3|TRBV29-1
CSVGGLAGLTDTQYF
TGCAGCGTCGGGGGACTAGCGGGATTGACAGATACGCAGTATTTT
>NA|NA|TRBJ2-3|TRBV5-4
CASSLTPTRTDTQYF
TGTGCCAGCAGCTTAACACCCACCCGCACAGATACGCAGTATTTT
>NA|NA|TRBJ2-2|TRBV28
CATSERTTGELFF
TGTGCCACCTCAGAAAGGACGACTGGGGAGCTGTTTTTT
>NA|NA|TRBJ1-1|TRBV5-1
CASSFSSRMNTEAFF
TGCGCCAGCAGCTTTTCTTCGCGGATGAACACTGAAGCTTTCTTT
>NA|NA|TRBJ2-7|TRBV21-1
CASGVEQYF
TGTGCCAGCGGTGTCGAGCAGTACTTC
>NA|NA|TRBJ2-1|TRBV28
CASSLRGSSYNEQFF
TGTGCCAGCAGTTTACGGGGGAGCTCCTACAATGAGCAGTTCTTC
>NA|NA|TRBJ2-7|TRBV6-6
CASSLRGDSGRYEQYF
TGTGCCAGCAGTTTACGGGGTGACTCCGGCAGGTACGAGCAGTACTTC
>NA|once|TRBJ2-5|TRBV14
CASSQEGRGGGETQYF
TGTGCCAGCAGCCAAGAAGGGCGAGGAGGTGGAGAGACCCAGTACTTC
>TRBD1|NA|TRBJ1-1|TRBV19
CASSPQTGLSTEAFF
TGTGCCAGTAGTCCCCAGACAGGGCTCTCCACTGAAGCTTTCTTT
>NA|NA|TRBJ2-1|TRBV29-1
CSVATALQFF
TGCAGCGTCGCGACTGCTCTGCAGTTCTTC
>NA|NA|TRBJ1-4|TRBV6-5
CASSYARGEKLFF
TGTGCCAGCAGTTACGCCCGGGGTGAAAAACTGTTTTTT
>NA|NA|TRBJ1-2|TRBV7-2
CASSPPAGIVNYGYTF
TGTGCCAGCAGCCCCCCGGCGGGGATTGTTAACTATGGCTACACCTTC
>NA|once|TRBJ2-3|TRBV5-1
CASSLAEGMTDTQYF
TGCGCCAGCAGCTTGGCGGAGGGAATGACAGATACGCAGTATTTT
>NA|NA|TRBJ1-1|TRBV7-3
CASSLIGRTMNTEAFF
TGTGCCAGCAGCTTAATAGGGCGCACTATGAACACTGAAGCTTTCTTT
>TRBD1|NA|TRBJ2-7|TRBV10-1
CVSNIRDRGPPDTSGSTYEQYF
TGCGTCAGCAACATCCGGGACAGGGGGCCCCCAGATACTAGCGGGTCCACGTACGAGCAGTACTTC